The rows below give T cell receptor beta chains drawn from one sample of a study of cytomegalovirus exposure and HLA in healthy donors. Sequencing was performed with immunoSEQ multiplex PCR; in TCRdb, only in-frame clones are kept and a portion is missing. The sample carries approximately 270,000 clones, around 85% recorded once. Sequenced input: PBMCs. The source is a woman aged 18-30 years in good health and CMV-seronegative. The CDR3 runs from the conserved cysteine through the conserved F or W. Fields, in order: J gene, V gene, CDR3 protein.

>TRBJ1-2|TRBV30
CAWSGVRTGYGYTF
>TRBJ1-2|TRBV27
CASSLQGGVENYGYTF
>TRBJ1-1|TRBV29-1
CSALQGRRRAFF
>TRBJ2-7|TRBV7-2
CASSFGGPYEQYF
>TRBJ2-7|TRBV7-6
CASSPGTGAYEQYF
>TRBJ1-5|TRBV7-2
CASSFTAVTNQPQHF
>TRBJ1-2|TRBV7-3
CASSLDFNYGYTF
>TRBJ2-1|TRBV18
CASSPGRAYNEQFF
>TRBJ1-4|TRBV4-1
CASSQVPGATNEKLFF
>TRBJ2-7|TRBV18
CASSPAENRMERTDEQYF
>TRBJ2-1|TRBV4-1
CASSQAGTSGKRSYNEQFF
>TRBJ2-1|TRBV7-3
CASSLMGQGYNEQFF
>TRBJ2-7|TRBV19
CASSRARTGDEQYF
>TRBJ2-6|TRBV4-3
CASSQDVQGSGANVLTF
>TRBJ1-6|TRBV7-6
CASSPGQGAPNSPLHF
>TRBJ1-5|TRBV11-2
CASSLRGQSNQPQHF
>TRBJ2-3|TRBV7-6
CASRSGTSGSDTQYF
>TRBJ2-7|TRBV9
CASGPSYEQYF
>TRBJ2-1|TRBV2
CASRLAGVNEQFF
>TRBJ2-3|TRBV30
CAWSVGGSDTQYF
>TRBJ1-1|TRBV30
CAWRAPDRVNTEAFF
>TRBJ1-5|TRBV6-1
CASSPVGARQPQHF